The source of this TCR beta chain is a study of blood T cell repertoires in COVID-19. In the study overall: Spain, Italy and the United States supplied samples that represented acute and convalescent COVID-19.

The authors' processing: How many nucleated cells were present was estimated from reference gene primer amplification. Here immunoSEQ multiplex PCR was the method, and the copy in TCRdb shows in-frame clones only, minus some. The DNA was the basis for D and trimming; V, J and clone size are from that table. The profile shows roughly 90,000 clones, more than 70% of them singletons. The CDR3 extends over 18 amino acids. Losses at the gene ends were 1 base for V and 8 bases for J; bases not matched to a gene: 17. Per germline, CDR1 MNHNS and CDR2 SASEGT. Material: peripheral blood. The chain carries TRBV6-1 and TRBJ2-5; 9 bases line up with TRBD1. The clonotype was recovered from a man aged 45 to 65 with acute or convalescent COVID-19. The CDR3 here is CASSEVGTGLSGGLTQYF. Written as DNA, the CDR3 is TGTGCCAGCAGTGAAGTAGGGACAGGGTTAAGTGGTGGGTTAACCCAGTACTTC.